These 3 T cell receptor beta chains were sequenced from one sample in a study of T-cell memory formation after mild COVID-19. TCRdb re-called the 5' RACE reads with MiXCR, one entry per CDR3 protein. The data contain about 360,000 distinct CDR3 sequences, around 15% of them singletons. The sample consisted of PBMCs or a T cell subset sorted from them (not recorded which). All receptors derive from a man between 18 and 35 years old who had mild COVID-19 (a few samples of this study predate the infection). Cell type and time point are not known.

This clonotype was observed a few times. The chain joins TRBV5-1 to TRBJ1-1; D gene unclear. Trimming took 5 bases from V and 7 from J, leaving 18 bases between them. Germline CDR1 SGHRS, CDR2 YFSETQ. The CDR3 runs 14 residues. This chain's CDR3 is CASSSLTVGNEAFF. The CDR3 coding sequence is TGCGCCAGCAGTTCCTTGACGGTAGGAAATGAAGCTTTCTTT.

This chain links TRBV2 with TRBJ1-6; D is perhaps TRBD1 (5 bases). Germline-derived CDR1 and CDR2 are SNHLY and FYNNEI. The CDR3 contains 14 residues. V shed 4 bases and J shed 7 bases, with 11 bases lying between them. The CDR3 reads CASSGRVRNSPLHF. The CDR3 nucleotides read TGTGCCAGCAGTGGCAGGGTGCGGAATTCACCCCTCCACTTT.

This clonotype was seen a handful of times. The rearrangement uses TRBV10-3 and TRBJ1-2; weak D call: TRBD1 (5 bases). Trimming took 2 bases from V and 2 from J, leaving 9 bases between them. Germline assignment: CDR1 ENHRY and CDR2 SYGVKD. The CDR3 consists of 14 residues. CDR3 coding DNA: TGTGCCATCAGTGAGAGGGGTGTGAACTATGGCTACACCTTC. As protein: CAISERGVNYGYTF.